The T cell receptor (beta chain) described here comes from a study of metastatic and nonmetastatic thyroid tumors (dated by TCRdb to the early 2020s). In the study overall: For patients with malignant and with benign thyroid disease, the researchers compared repertoires between peripheral blood samples and tumor or nodule tissue samples.

None of the patients had been given any treatment before thyroid surgery. Patient clinical samples collected from about 2011 to 2018 were retrospectively analysed using T-cell receptor beta sequencing. Worth noting for this clone: Its recognized antigen is unknown. Nothing much larger sits one base from this clone, and base qualities are not available.

Overall study results and their limits: In both blood and tumor samples, TCR beta diversity was reported to be significantly higher in malignant tumors than in benign nodules.

From its cysteine to its phenylalanine, the CDR3 spans 13 amino acids. CDR3 DNA only is kept here, 39 bases in frame from base 1. V is clipped by 4 bases and J by 6 bases, and the sequence between their germline boundaries is 14 bases long. In the germline V gene (reference sequence), CDR1 corresponds to SGHNT and CDR2 to YYREEE. To prepare the library, PCR was applied. The data were produced on an Illumina HiSeq 4000. The TCR beta-chain CDR3 region of each patient was profiled by high-throughput sequencing. As for the authors' bioinformatics: CDR3 differences across clinicopathological groups were used to build a classifier for discriminating distant-metastatic papillary thyroid cancer patients. To measure repertoire diversity the researchers used the Shannon index, while the Morisita-Horn index served to gauge how similar the tumor and blood repertoires were. Using fastp at Q25 and MiXCR, TCRdb reprocessed the public reads and kept productive beta chains. For this entry, the V and J calls and clone size follow TCRdb and not the study's own pipeline. The table for this sample lists around 12,000 clones; about 32% of them were counted only once. The ten most abundant clones make up less than 20% of the sample.

This chain joins TRBV5-4 to TRBJ2-7; TRBD1 could be the D gene, as 5 bases match. Sequencing was carried out using tumor tissue. The TCR sequence derives from a male donor with papillary thyroid cancer or a benign thyroid nodule (not recorded which). Some clones in this sample may be carry-over from other donors' samples. The bases are TGTGCCAGCAGCACGCTGGGGCAGGGCGAGCAGTACTTC. Its amino acids are CASSTLGQGEQYF.